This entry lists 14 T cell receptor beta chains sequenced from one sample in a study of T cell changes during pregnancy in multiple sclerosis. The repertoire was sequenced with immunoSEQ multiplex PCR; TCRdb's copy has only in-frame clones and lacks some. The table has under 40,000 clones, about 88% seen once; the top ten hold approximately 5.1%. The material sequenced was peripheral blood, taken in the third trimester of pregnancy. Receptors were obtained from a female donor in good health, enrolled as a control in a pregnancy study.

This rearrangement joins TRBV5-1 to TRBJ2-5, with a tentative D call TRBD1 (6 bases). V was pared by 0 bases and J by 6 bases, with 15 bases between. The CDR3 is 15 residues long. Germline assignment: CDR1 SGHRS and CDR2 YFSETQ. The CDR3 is CASSLDGQNSKTQYF. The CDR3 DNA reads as TGCGCCAGCAGCTTGGATGGACAGAACTCAAAGACCCAGTACTTC.

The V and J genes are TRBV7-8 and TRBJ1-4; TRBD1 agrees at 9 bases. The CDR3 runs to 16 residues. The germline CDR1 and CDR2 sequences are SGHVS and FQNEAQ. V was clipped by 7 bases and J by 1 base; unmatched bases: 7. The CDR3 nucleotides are TGTGCCAGCACCCCCGGGGGACAGGGAACTAATGAAAAACTGTTTTTT. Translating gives CASTPGGQGTNEKLFF.

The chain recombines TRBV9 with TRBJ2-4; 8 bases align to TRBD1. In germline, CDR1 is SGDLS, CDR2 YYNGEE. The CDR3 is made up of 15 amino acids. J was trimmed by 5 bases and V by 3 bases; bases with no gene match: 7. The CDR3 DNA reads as TGTGCCAGCAGCGCCCGACAGGGGTTCCAAAACATTCAGTACTTC. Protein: CASSARQGFQNIQYF.

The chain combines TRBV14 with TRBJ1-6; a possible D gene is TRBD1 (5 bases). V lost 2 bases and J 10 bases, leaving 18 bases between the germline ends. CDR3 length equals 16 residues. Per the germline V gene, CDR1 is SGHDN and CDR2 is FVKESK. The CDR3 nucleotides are TGTGCCAGCAGCCAAACCCCCTGGGGTGGGGGGTCACCCCTCCACTTT. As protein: CASSQTPWGGGSPLHF.

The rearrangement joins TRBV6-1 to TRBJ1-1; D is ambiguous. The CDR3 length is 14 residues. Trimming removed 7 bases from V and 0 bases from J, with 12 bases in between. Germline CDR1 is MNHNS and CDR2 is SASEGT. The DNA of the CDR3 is TGTGCCAGCAATTCAGTACACATGAACACTGAAGCTTTCTTT. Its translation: CASNSVHMNTEAFF.

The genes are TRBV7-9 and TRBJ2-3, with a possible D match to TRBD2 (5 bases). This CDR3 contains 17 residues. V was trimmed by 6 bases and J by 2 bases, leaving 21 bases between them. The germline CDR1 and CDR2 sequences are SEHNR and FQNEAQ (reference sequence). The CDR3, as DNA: TGTGCCAGCAGATCCAACTTAGGTACTAGAGCCACAGATACGCAGTATTTT. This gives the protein CASRSNLGTRATDTQYF.

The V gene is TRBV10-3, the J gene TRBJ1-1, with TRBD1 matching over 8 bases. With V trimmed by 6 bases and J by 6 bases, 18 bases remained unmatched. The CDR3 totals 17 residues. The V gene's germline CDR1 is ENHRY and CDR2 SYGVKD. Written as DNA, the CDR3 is TGTGCCATCAGACCCGGGGCAGGGGGCTTGACCCTCTCTGAAGCTTTCTTT. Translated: CAIRPGAGGLTLSEAFF.

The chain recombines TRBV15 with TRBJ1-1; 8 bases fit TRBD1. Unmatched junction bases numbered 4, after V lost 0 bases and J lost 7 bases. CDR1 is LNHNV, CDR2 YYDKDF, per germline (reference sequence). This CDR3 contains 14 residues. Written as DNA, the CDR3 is TGTGCCACCAGCAGAGACAGGGGGCGGATTGAAGCTTTCTTT. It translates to CATSRDRGRIEAFF.

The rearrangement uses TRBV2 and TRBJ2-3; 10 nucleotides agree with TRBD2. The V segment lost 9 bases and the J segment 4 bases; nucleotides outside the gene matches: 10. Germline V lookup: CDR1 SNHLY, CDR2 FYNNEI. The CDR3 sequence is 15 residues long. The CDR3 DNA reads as TGTGCCAGTCTGGGCCTAGCGGGAGTTTCAGATACGCAGTATTTT. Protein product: CASLGLAGVSDTQYF. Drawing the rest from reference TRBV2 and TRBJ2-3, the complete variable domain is EPEVTQTPSHQVTQMGQEVILRCVPISNHLYFYWYRQILGQKVEFLVSFYNNEISEKSEIFDDQFSVERPDGSNFTLKIRSTKLEDSAMYFCASLGLAGVSDTQYFGPGTRLTVL.

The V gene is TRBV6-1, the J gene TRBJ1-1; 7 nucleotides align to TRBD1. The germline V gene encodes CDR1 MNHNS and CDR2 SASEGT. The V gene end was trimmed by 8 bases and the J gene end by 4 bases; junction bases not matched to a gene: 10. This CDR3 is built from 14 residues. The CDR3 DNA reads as TGTGCCAGCCCCGGGACAGACTTCTTCACTGAAGCTTTCTTT. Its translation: CASPGTDFFTEAFF.

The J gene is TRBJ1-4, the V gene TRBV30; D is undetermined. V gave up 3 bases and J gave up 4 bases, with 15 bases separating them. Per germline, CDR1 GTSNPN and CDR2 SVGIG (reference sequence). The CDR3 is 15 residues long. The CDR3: CAWSIGSFDNEKLFF. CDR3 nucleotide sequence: TGTGCCTGGAGCATAGGGAGTTTCGATAATGAAAAACTGTTTTTT.

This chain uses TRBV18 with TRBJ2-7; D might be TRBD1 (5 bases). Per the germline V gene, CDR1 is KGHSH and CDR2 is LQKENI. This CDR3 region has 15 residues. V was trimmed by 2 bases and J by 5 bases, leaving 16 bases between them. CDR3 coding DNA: TGTGCCAGCTCACCAAGTGGAATGCAGGGTAACGAGCAGTACTTC. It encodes CASSPSGMQGNEQYF.

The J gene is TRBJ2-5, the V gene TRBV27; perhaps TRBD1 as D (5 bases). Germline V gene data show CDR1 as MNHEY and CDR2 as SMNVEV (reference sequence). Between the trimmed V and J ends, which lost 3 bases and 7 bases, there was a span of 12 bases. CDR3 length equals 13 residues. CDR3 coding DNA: TGTGCCAGCAGTTTCGACAGCCGTGGGACCCAGTACTTC. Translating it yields CASSFDSRGTQYF.

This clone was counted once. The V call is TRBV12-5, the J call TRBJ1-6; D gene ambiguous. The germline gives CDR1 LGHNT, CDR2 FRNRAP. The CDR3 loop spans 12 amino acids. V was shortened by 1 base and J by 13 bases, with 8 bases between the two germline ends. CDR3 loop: CASGLGPGPLHF. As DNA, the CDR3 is TGTGCTAGTGGTTTGGGGCCCGGGCCCCTCCACTTT.